This TCR beta chain was sequenced in a study of CD8 T cells in ankylosing spondylitis. For this clonotype: Its cognate antigen is unknown.

Looked up from germline, CDR1 is DFQATT and CDR2 is SNEGSKA (reference sequence). There are 16 residues in the CDR3. Trimming took 4 bases from V and 7 from J, leaving 25 bases between them. Findings and limits, study-wide: Some of the motif variants had earlier been found in reactive arthritis patients' fluid and blood. Roughly eight highly homologous variants made up a TCR beta motif that seemed to typify ankylosing spondylitis blood. Relatively rare in peripheral blood, disease-linked clones were also CD8+.

TCRdb recomputed calls from the 5' RACE reads with MiXCR, one row per CDR3 protein. The table records a few hundred thousand distinct CDR3 sequences, 15% to 20% of them present only once. Sequencing input: blood, either unsorted or a sorted T cell fraction (not recorded which). The chain recombines TRBV20-1 with TRBJ2-5, with TRBD2 as a possible D gene (6 bases). The clonotype comes from a male donor with ankylosing spondylitis. CDR3 nucleotide sequence: TGCAGTGCTAACCACCCCATGACTAGTACCCCTGGGACCCAGTACTTC. Its protein is CSANHPMTSTPGTQYF.